Listed below are T cell receptor beta chains from one sample, sequenced in a study of blood T cell repertoires in COVID-19. Assay: immunoSEQ multiplex PCR; the TCRdb copy retains only in-frame clones and omits some. The sample records hundreds of thousands of clones, less than 85% being singletons. The specimen was peripheral blood. These receptors all stem from a woman older than 75 with acute or convalescent COVID-19. Each CDR3 is given with its conserved first and last residue. D genes are given only for firm matches. Clone size is stated in some rows and not others, as once, few, many or a class when expanded.

v_call: TRBV29-1; d_call: TRBD2; clone_size: NA; j_call: TRBJ2-3; cdr3_aa: CSVPGASGRLGDTQYF; cdr3_nt: TGCAGCGTCCCGGGAGCTAGCGGGAGGTTGGGAGATACGCAGTATTTT
v_call: TRBV19; d_call: NA; clone_size: NA; j_call: TRBJ2-5; cdr3_aa: CASSYTGPQETQYF; cdr3_nt: TGTGCCAGTAGTTACACAGGGCCCCAAGAGACCCAGTACTTC
v_call: TRBV3-1/TRBV3-2; d_call: NA; clone_size: few; j_call: TRBJ2-1; cdr3_aa: CASEFRGSDEQFF; cdr3_nt: TGTGCCAGCGAATTCCGGGGGTCCGATGAGCAGTTCTTC
v_call: TRBV19; d_call: NA; clone_size: NA; j_call: TRBJ1-5; cdr3_aa: CASSIRRGGSDQPQHF; cdr3_nt: TGTGCCAGTAGTATTCGAAGGGGGGGATCGGATCAGCCCCAGCATTTT
v_call: TRBV5-6; d_call: NA; clone_size: NA; j_call: TRBJ2-5; cdr3_aa: CASSLGLGAQETQYF; cdr3_nt: TGTGCCAGCAGCTTGGGGTTGGGGGCCCAAGAGACCCAGTACTTC
v_call: TRBV6-6; d_call: NA; clone_size: NA; j_call: TRBJ1-3; cdr3_aa: CASSYAGGGSGNTIYF; cdr3_nt: TGTGCCAGCAGTTATGCGGGAGGGGGCTCTGGAAACACCATATATTTT
v_call: TRBV2; d_call: NA; clone_size: NA; j_call: TRBJ1-1; cdr3_aa: CASRGTEAFF; cdr3_nt: TGTGCCAGCAGGGGGACAGAAGCTTTCTTT
v_call: TRBV3-1/TRBV3-2; d_call: NA; clone_size: NA; j_call: TRBJ1-1; cdr3_aa: CASNQGMVTEAFF; cdr3_nt: TGTGCCAGCAATCAGGGAATGGTCACTGAAGCTTTCTTT
v_call: TRBV6-6; d_call: TRBD1; clone_size: NA; j_call: TRBJ1-2; cdr3_aa: CASRPPGGAGYGYTF; cdr3_nt: TGTGCCAGCCGACCCCCAGGGGGCGCCGGCTATGGCTACACCTTC
v_call: TRBV6-5; d_call: TRBD2; clone_size: NA; j_call: TRBJ2-7; cdr3_aa: CASSRTTSLEQYF; cdr3_nt: TGTGCCAGCAGTCGAACGACTAGCCTCGAGCAGTACTTC
v_call: TRBV6-5; d_call: NA; clone_size: NA; j_call: TRBJ2-1; cdr3_aa: CASSLQGYEQFF; cdr3_nt: TGTGCCAGCAGCCTGCAGGGTTATGAGCAGTTCTTC
v_call: TRBV3-1/TRBV3-2; d_call: NA; clone_size: NA; j_call: TRBJ2-2; cdr3_aa: CASSPLNTGELFF; cdr3_nt: TGTGCCAGCAGCCCCTTAAACACCGGGGAGCTGTTTTTT
v_call: TRBV9; d_call: TRBD1; clone_size: few; j_call: TRBJ1-5; cdr3_aa: CASSTGQGAGNQPQHF; cdr3_nt: TGTGCCAGCAGCACGGGACAGGGGGCAGGCAATCAGCCCCAGCATTTT
v_call: TRBV10-3; d_call: TRBD2; clone_size: NA; j_call: TRBJ2-7; cdr3_aa: CAISEPGLHYEQYF; cdr3_nt: TGTGCCATCAGTGAGCCGGGACTACACTACGAGCAGTACTTC
v_call: TRBV9; d_call: NA; clone_size: NA; j_call: TRBJ2-2; cdr3_aa: CASTDRRNTGELFF; cdr3_nt: TGTGCCAGCACTGACAGGCGGAACACCGGGGAGCTGTTTTTT
v_call: TRBV19; d_call: NA; clone_size: NA; j_call: TRBJ1-2; cdr3_aa: CASSPRQDGYGYTF; cdr3_nt: TGTGCCAGTAGTCCCCGACAAGACGGCTATGGCTACACCTTC
v_call: TRBV3-1/TRBV3-2; d_call: NA; clone_size: NA; j_call: TRBJ2-7; cdr3_aa: CASSPGTPYEQYF; cdr3_nt: TGTGCCAGCAGCCCGGGGACACCCTACGAGCAGTACTTC
v_call: TRBV10-3; d_call: NA; clone_size: NA; j_call: TRBJ2-3; cdr3_aa: CAISEGGSTDTQYF; cdr3_nt: TGTGCCATCAGTGAGGGGGGGTCCACAGATACGCAGTATTTT
v_call: TRBV28; d_call: NA; clone_size: NA; j_call: TRBJ2-1; cdr3_aa: CASNRGGEQFF; cdr3_nt: TGTGCCAGCAACAGGGGAGGAGAGCAGTTCTTC
v_call: TRBV6-1; d_call: TRBD1; clone_size: NA; j_call: TRBJ1-2; cdr3_aa: CASSERQGENYGYTF; cdr3_nt: TGTGCCAGCAGTGAAAGGCAGGGGGAGAACTATGGCTACACCTTC
v_call: TRBV4-1; d_call: NA; clone_size: NA; j_call: TRBJ1-3; cdr3_aa: CASSQDPSGAYSGNTIYF; cdr3_nt: TGCGCCAGCAGCCAAGATCCGTCAGGGGCATACTCTGGAAACACCATATATTTT
v_call: TRBV11-3; d_call: NA; clone_size: NA; j_call: TRBJ1-6; cdr3_aa: CASSLDRGVYNSPLHF; cdr3_nt: TGTGCCAGCAGCTTGGACAGAGGCGTGTATAATTCACCCCTCCACTTT
v_call: TRBV11-2; d_call: NA; clone_size: NA; j_call: TRBJ2-7; cdr3_aa: CASSPRNYEQYF; cdr3_nt: TGTGCCAGCAGCCCCAGGAACTACGAGCAGTACTTC
v_call: TRBV14; d_call: NA; clone_size: NA; j_call: TRBJ1-6; cdr3_aa: CASSQTVPSPLHF; cdr3_nt: TGTGCCAGCAGCCAGACAGTCCCCTCACCCCTCCACTTT
v_call: TRBV7-8; d_call: TRBD1; clone_size: NA; j_call: TRBJ1-6; cdr3_aa: CASRSLEGTGGSPLHF; cdr3_nt: TGTGCCAGCAGATCCTTGGAGGGGACAGGGGGTTCACCCCTCCACTTT
v_call: TRBV7-3; d_call: NA; clone_size: NA; j_call: TRBJ1-1; cdr3_aa: CASSLMATGTEAFF; cdr3_nt: TGTGCCAGCAGCTTAATGGCCACAGGGACTGAAGCTTTCTTT
v_call: TRBV11-2; d_call: TRBD1; clone_size: few; j_call: TRBJ1-5; cdr3_aa: CASSLGSQGPNQPQHF; cdr3_nt: TGTGCCAGCAGCTTAGGTTCACAGGGGCCCAATCAGCCCCAGCATTTT
v_call: TRBV4-1; d_call: TRBD1; clone_size: NA; j_call: TRBJ2-5; cdr3_aa: CASSQDEGAGETQYF; cdr3_nt: TGCGCCAGCAGCCAAGATGAGGGGGCCGGGGAGACCCAGTACTTC
v_call: TRBV21-1; d_call: NA; clone_size: NA; j_call: TRBJ1-2; cdr3_aa: CASRGQGNDGYTF; cdr3_nt: TGTGCCAGCAGAGGACAGGGGAATGATGGCTACACCTTC
v_call: TRBV19; d_call: TRBD1; clone_size: NA; j_call: TRBJ1-5; cdr3_aa: CASSSIPGQQAQPQHF; cdr3_nt: TGTGCCAGTAGCTCAATTCCGGGACAGCAGGCGCAGCCCCAGCATTTT
v_call: TRBV27; d_call: TRBD2; clone_size: NA; j_call: TRBJ2-3; cdr3_aa: CASSRTGTSSADTQYF; cdr3_nt: TGTGCCAGCAGCCGAACCGGGACTAGCAGTGCAGATACGCAGTATTTT
v_call: TRBV28; d_call: NA; clone_size: once; j_call: TRBJ2-3; cdr3_aa: CATLGLFTDTQYF; cdr3_nt: TGTGCCACCCTAGGACTGTTCACAGATACGCAGTATTTT
v_call: TRBV2; d_call: NA; clone_size: NA; j_call: TRBJ2-3; cdr3_aa: CASSEAGAADTQYF; cdr3_nt: TGTGCCAGCAGTGAAGCGGGGGCGGCAGATACGCAGTATTTT
v_call: TRBV14; d_call: NA; clone_size: NA; j_call: TRBJ1-1; cdr3_aa: CASSRERRVNTEAFF; cdr3_nt: TGTGCCAGCAGCAGGGAGAGGCGCGTGAACACTGAAGCTTTCTTT
v_call: TRBV4-3; d_call: TRBD1; clone_size: NA; j_call: TRBJ2-7; cdr3_aa: CASSQGTGDYEQYF; cdr3_nt: TGCGCCAGCAGCCAAGGGACAGGAGATTACGAGCAGTACTTC
v_call: TRBV19; d_call: NA; clone_size: NA; j_call: TRBJ1-2; cdr3_aa: CASSIVGGQPLYGYTF; cdr3_nt: TGTGCCAGTAGTATAGTGGGCGGACAGCCTCTATATGGCTACACCTTC
v_call: TRBV7-6; d_call: TRBD1; clone_size: NA; j_call: TRBJ2-1; cdr3_aa: CASSLGSRQGYNEQFF; cdr3_nt: TGTGCCAGCAGCTTAGGTAGCCGACAGGGGTACAATGAGCAGTTCTTC
v_call: TRBV27; d_call: NA; clone_size: NA; j_call: TRBJ1-5; cdr3_aa: CASSFSGSNQPQHF; cdr3_nt: TGTGCCAGCAGTTTTTCAGGGAGCAATCAGCCCCAGCATTTT
v_call: TRBV5-1; d_call: NA; clone_size: NA; j_call: TRBJ1-5; cdr3_aa: CASSWGGVSNQPQHF; cdr3_nt: TGCGCCAGCAGCTGGGGGGGCGTTAGCAATCAGCCCCAGCATTTT
v_call: TRBV6-1; d_call: TRBD1; clone_size: few; j_call: TRBJ1-2; cdr3_aa: CASSEQGQISNYGYTF; cdr3_nt: TGTGCCAGCAGTGAACAGGGACAGATTTCTAACTATGGCTACACCTTC
v_call: TRBV27; d_call: NA; clone_size: NA; j_call: TRBJ2-3; cdr3_aa: CASSLVATSDTQYF; cdr3_nt: TGTGCCAGCAGTTTAGTAGCGACGTCCGATACGCAGTATTTT
v_call: TRBV19; d_call: NA; clone_size: NA; j_call: TRBJ1-1; cdr3_aa: CASTTGRGRTEAFF; cdr3_nt: TGTGCCAGTACTACGGGCAGGGGCAGGACTGAAGCTTTCTTT
v_call: TRBV28; d_call: NA; clone_size: NA; j_call: TRBJ1-2; cdr3_aa: CASSRTVNYGYTF; cdr3_nt: TGTGCCAGCAGTCGGACTGTTAACTATGGCTACACCTTC
v_call: TRBV15; d_call: TRBD1; clone_size: NA; j_call: TRBJ2-7; cdr3_aa: CATSGTGVHEQYF; cdr3_nt: TGTGCCACCAGCGGGACAGGGGTACACGAGCAGTACTTC
v_call: TRBV4-3; d_call: TRBD2; clone_size: NA; j_call: TRBJ2-3; cdr3_aa: CASSQDRTSGGARDTQYF; cdr3_nt: TGCGCCAGCAGCCAAGATCGGACTAGCGGGGGGGCCAGGGATACGCAGTATTTT
v_call: TRBV9; d_call: TRBD1; clone_size: NA; j_call: TRBJ1-1; cdr3_aa: CASSAGGENTEAFF; cdr3_nt: TGTGCCAGCAGCGCAGGGGGCGAGAACACTGAAGCTTTCTTT
v_call: TRBV27; d_call: NA; clone_size: NA; j_call: TRBJ1-6; cdr3_aa: CASSLSYGLGSYNSPLHF; cdr3_nt: TGTGCCAGCAGTTTATCCTATGGCCTCGGGTCCTATAATTCACCCCTCCACTTT
v_call: TRBV6-6; d_call: NA; clone_size: NA; j_call: TRBJ1-1; cdr3_aa: CASSSTGTTNTEAFF; cdr3_nt: TGTGCCAGCAGTAGTACCGGGACAACGAACACTGAAGCTTTCTTT
v_call: TRBV5-4; d_call: NA; clone_size: NA; j_call: TRBJ1-1; cdr3_aa: CASSLAVGGRTEAFF; cdr3_nt: TGTGCCAGCAGCTTGGCGGTGGGGGGTAGAACTGAAGCTTTCTTT
v_call: TRBV7-6; d_call: NA; clone_size: NA; j_call: TRBJ1-5; cdr3_aa: CASSLVSAGSNQPQHF; cdr3_nt: TGTGCCAGCAGCTTAGTTTCGGCGGGAAGCAATCAGCCCCAGCATTTT